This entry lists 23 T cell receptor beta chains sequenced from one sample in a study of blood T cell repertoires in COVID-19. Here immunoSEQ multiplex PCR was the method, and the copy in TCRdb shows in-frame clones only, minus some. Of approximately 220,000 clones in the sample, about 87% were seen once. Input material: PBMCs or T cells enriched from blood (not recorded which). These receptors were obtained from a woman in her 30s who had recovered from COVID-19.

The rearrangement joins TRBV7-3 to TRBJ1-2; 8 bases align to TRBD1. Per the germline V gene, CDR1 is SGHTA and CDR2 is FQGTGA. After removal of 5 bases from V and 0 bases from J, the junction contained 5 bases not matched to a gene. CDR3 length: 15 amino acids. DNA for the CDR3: TGTGCCAGCAGCCCGACAGGGGCAGCTAACTATGGCTACACCTTC. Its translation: CASSPTGAANYGYTF.

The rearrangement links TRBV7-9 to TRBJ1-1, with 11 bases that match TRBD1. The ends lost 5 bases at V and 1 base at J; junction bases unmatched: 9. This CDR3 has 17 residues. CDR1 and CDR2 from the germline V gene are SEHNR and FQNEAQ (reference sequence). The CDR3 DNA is TGTGCCAGCAGCCCGAGGACAGGGGGCAAAGGGAACACTGAAGCTTTCTTT. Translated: CASSPRTGGKGNTEAFF.

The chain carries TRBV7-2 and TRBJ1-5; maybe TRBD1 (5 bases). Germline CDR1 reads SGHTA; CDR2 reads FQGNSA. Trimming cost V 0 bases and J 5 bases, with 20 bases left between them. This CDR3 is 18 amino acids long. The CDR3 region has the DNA TGTGCCAGCAGCTTAGCCCCACCGGGAGGTGGGGCAGATCAGCCCCAGCATTTT. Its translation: CASSLAPPGGGADQPQHF.

CDR3 DNA sequence: TGTGCCATCAGTGAGGCAGATAATTCACCCCTCCACTTT. Protein: CAISEADNSPLHF. The chain uses TRBV10-3 and TRBJ1-6; D remains ambiguous. Germline-derived CDR1 and CDR2 are ENHRY and SYGVKD. V gave up 2 bases and J gave up 5 bases, with 4 bases separating them. The CDR3 is 13 amino acids.

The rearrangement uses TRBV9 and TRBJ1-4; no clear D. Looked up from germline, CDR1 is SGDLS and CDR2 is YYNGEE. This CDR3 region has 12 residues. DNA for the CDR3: TGTGAACCGGTAGTGACTAATGAAAAACTGTTTTTT. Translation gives CEPVVTNEKLFF.

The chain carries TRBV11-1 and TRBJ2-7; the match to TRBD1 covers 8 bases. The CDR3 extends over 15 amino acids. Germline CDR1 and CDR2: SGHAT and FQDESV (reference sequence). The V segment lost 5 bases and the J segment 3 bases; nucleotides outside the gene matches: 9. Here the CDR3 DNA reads TGTGCCAGCAGCCTACGCGACAGGGGCCGCTACGAGCAGTACTTC. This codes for CASSLRDRGRYEQYF.

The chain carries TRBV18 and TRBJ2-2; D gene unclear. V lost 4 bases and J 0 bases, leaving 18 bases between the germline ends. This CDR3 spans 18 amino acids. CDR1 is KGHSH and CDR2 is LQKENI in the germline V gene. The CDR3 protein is CASSLKPALSSNTGELFF. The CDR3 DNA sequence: TGTGCCAGCTCACTAAAACCAGCGCTGTCTTCGAACACCGGGGAGCTGTTTTTT.

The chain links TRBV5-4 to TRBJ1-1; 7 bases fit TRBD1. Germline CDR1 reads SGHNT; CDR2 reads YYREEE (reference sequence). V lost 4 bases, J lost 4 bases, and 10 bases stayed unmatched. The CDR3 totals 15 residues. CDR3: CASSVKQGLVTEAFF. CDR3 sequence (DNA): TGTGCCAGCAGCGTAAAACAGGGGCTGGTCACTGAAGCTTTCTTT.

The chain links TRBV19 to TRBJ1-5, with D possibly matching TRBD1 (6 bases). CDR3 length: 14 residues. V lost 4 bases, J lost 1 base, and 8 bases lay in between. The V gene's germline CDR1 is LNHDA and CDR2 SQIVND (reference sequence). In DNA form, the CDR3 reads TGTGCCAGTAGTACCGGACAGAGCAATCAGCCCCAGCATTTT. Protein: CASSTGQSNQPQHF.

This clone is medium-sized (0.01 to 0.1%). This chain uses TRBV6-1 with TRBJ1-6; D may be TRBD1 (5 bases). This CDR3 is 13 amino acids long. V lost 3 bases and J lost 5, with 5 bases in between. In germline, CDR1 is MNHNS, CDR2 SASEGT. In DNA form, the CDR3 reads TGTGCCAGCAGTGACAGGGATAATTCACCCCTCCACTTT. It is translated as CASSDRDNSPLHF.

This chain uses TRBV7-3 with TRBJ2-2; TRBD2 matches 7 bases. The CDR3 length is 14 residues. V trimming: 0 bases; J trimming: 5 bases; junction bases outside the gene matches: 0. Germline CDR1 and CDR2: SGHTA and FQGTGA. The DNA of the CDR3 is TGTGCCAGCAGCTTAACTAGCGGGACCGGGGAGCTGTTTTTT. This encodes CASSLTSGTGELFF.

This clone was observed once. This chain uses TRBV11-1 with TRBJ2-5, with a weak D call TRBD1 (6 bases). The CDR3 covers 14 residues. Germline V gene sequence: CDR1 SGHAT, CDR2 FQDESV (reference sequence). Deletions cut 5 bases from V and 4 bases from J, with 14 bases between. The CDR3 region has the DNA TGTGCCAGCAGCAATCAGGGGAATCGAGAGACCCAGTACTTC. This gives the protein CASSNQGNRETQYF.

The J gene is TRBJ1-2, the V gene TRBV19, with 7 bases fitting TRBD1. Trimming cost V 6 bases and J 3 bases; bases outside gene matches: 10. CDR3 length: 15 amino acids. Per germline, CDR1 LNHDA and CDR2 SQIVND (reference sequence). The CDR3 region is CASRPGQFIDYGYTF. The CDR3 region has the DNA TGTGCCAGTAGGCCGGGACAGTTCATAGACTATGGCTACACCTTC.

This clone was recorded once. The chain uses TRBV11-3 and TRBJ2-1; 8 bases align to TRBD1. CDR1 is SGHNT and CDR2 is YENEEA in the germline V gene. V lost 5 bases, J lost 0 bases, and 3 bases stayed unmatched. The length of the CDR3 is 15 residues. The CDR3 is CASSKDRGSYNEQFF. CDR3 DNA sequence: TGTGCCAGCAGCAAAGACAGGGGCTCCTACAATGAGCAGTTCTTC.

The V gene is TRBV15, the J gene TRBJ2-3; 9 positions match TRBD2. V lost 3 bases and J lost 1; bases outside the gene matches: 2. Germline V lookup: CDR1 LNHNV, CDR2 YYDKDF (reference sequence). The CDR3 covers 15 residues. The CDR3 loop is CATSSRLAGTDTQYF. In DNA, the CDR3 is TGTGCCACCAGCAGTAGACTAGCGGGCACAGATACGCAGTATTTT.

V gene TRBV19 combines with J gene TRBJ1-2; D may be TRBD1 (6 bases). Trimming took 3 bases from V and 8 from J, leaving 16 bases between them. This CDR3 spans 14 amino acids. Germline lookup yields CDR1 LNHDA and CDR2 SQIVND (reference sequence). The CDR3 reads CASSIGQLTGGYTF. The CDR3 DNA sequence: TGTGCCAGTAGTATCGGACAGCTGACGGGGGGCTACACCTTC. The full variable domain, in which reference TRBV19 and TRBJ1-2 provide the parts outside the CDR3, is DGGITQSPKYLFRKEGQNVTLSCEQNLNHDAMYWYRQDPGQGLRLIYYSQIVNDFQKGDIAEGYSVSREKKESFPLTVTSAQKNPTAFYLCASSIGQLTGGYTFGSGTRLTVV.

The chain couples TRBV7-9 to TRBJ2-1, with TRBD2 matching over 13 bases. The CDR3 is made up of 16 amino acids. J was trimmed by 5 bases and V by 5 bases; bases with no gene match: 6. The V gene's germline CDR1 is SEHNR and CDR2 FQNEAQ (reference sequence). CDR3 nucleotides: TGTGCCAGCAGCCCCCGGACTAGCGGGGGAAACAATGAGCAGTTCTTC. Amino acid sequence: CASSPRTSGGNNEQFF.

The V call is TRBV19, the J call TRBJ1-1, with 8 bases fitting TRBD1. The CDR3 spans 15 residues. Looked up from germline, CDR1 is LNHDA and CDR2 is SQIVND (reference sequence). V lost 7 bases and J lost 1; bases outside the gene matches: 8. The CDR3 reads CASTGQGAWNTEAFF. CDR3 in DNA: TGTGCCAGTACCGGGCAGGGGGCTTGGAACACTGAAGCTTTCTTT.

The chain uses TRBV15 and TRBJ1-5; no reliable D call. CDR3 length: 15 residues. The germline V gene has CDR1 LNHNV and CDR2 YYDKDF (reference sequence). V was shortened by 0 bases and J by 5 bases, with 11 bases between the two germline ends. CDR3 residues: CATSRDLTVDQPQHF. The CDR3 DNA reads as TGTGCCACCAGCAGAGATCTAACAGTAGATCAGCCCCAGCATTTT.

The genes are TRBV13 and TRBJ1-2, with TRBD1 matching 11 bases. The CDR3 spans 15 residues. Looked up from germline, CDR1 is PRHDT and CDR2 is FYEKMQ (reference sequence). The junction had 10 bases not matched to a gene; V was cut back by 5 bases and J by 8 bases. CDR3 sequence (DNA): TGTGCCAGCAGCCCAGTCGGGACAGGGGGAGGGGGCTACACCTTC. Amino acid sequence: CASSPVGTGGGGYTF.

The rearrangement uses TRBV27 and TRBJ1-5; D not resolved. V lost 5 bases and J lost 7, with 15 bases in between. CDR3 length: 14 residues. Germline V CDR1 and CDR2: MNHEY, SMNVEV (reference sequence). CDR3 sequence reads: CASSPLWVRQPQHF. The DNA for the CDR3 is TGTGCCAGCAGTCCACTCTGGGTCAGGCAGCCCCAGCATTTT.

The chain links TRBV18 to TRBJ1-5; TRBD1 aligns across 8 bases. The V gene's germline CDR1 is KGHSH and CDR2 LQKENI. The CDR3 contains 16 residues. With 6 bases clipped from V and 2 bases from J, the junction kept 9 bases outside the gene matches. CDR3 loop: CASSFYDRGGNQPQHF. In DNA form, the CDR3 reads TGTGCCAGCTCCTTCTACGACAGGGGTGGCAATCAGCCCCAGCATTTT.

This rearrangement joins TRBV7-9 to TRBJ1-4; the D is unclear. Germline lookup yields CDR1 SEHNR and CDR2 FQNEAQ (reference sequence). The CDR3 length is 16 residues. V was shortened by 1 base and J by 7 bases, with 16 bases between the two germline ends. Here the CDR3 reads CASSLGLGPTGEKLFF. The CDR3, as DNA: TGTGCCAGCAGCTTAGGCCTGGGTCCTACGGGTGAAAAACTGTTTTTT.